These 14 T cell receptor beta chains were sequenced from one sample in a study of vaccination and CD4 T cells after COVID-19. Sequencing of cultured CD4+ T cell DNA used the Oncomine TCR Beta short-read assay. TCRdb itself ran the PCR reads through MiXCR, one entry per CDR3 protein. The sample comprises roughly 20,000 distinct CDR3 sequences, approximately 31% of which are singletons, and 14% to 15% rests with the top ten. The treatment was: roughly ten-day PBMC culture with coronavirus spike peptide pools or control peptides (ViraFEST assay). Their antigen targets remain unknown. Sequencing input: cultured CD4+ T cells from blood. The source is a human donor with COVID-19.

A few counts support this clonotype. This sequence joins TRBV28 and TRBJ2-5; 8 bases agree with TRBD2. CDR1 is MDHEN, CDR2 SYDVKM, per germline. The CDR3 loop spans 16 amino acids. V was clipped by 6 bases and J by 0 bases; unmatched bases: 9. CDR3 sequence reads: CASSGAGGKYQETQYF. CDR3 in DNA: TGTGCCAGCAGCGGGGCGGGGGGAAAGTACCAAGAGACCCAGTACTTC. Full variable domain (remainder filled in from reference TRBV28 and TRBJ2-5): DVKVTQSSRYLVKRTGEKVFLECVQDMDHENMFWYRQDPGLGLRLIYFSYDVKMKEKGDIPEGYSVSREKKERFSLILESASTNQTSMYLCASSGAGGKYQETQYFGPGTRLLVL.

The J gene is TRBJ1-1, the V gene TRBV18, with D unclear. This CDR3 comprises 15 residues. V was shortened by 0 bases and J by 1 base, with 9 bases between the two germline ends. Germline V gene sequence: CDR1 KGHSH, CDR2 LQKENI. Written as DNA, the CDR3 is TGTGCCAGCTCACCACCGAAACACACGAACACTGAAGCTTTCTTT. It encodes CASSPPKHTNTEAFF.

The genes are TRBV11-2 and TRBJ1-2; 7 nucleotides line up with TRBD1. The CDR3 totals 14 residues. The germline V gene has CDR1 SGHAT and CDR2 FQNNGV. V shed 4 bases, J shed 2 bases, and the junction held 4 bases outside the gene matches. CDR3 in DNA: TGTGCCAGCAGCTCCATACAGGGGAACTATGGCTACACCTTC. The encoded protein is CASSSIQGNYGYTF.

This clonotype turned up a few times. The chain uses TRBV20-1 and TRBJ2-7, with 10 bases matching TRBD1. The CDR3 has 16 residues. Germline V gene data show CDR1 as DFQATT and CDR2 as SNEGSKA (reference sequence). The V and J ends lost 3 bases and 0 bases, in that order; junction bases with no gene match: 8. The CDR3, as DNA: TGCAGTGCTAGGCGTAGGGACAGGGGTCTCTCCTACGAGCAGTACTTC. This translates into CSARRRDRGLSYEQYF.

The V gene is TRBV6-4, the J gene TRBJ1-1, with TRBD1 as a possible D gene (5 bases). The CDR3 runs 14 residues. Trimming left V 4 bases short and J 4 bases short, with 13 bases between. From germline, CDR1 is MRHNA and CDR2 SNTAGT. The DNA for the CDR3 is TGTGCCAGCAGTGTGGGGGGGTTGGGCACTGAAGCTTTCTTT. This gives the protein CASSVGGLGTEAFF.

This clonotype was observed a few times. DNA for the CDR3: TGTGCCTGGAGCAATGGGGTCGATTCACCCCTCCACTTT. Amino acid sequence: CAWSNGVDSPLHF. The J gene is TRBJ1-6, the V gene TRBV30; D is unclear. The V gene's germline CDR1 is GTSNPN and CDR2 SVGIG (reference sequence). This CDR3 comprises 13 residues. V lost 3 bases and J 8 bases, leaving 11 bases between the germline ends. The full variable domain, with the rest looked up from reference TRBV30 and TRBJ1-6, is SQTIHQWPATLVQPVGSPLSLECTVEGTSNPNLYWYRQAAGRGLQLLFYSVGIGQISSEVPQNLSASRPQDRQFILSSKKLLLSDSGFYLCAWSNGVDSPLHFGNGTRLTVT.

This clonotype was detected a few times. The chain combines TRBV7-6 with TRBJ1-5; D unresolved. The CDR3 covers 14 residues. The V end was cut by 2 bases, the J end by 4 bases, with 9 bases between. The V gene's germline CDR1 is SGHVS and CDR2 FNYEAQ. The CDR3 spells CASSLTGPNQPQHF. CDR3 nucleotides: TGTGCCAGCAGCTTAACGGGCCCTAATCAGCCCCAGCATTTT.

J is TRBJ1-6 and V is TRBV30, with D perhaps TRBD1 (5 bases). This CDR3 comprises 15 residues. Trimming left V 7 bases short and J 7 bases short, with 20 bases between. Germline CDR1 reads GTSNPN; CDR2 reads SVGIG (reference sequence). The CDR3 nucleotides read TGTGCCTTCTCAAAGGGCGGGGCGGGGAATTCACCCCTCCACTTT. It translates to CAFSKGGAGNSPLHF.

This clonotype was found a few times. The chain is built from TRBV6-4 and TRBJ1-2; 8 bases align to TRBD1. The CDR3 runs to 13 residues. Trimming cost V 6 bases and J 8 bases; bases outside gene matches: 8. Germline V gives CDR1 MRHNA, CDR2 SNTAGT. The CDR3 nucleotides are TGTGCCAGCAGGAAGACAGGGGTATACGGCTACACCTTC. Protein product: CASRKTGVYGYTF.

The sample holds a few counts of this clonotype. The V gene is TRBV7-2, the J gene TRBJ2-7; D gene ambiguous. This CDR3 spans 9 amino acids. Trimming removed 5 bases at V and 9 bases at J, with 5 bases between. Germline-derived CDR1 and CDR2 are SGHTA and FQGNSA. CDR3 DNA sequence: TGTGCCAGCAGCCCCGGGCAGTACTTC. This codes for CASSPGQYF.

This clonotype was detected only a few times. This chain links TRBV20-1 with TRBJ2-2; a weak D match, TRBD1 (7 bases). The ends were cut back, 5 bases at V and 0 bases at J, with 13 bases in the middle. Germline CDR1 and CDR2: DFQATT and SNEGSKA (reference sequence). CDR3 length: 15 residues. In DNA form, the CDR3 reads TGCAGTGCTTCCCGGAGGGGGCCGAACACCGGGGAGCTGTTTTTT. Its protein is CSASRRGPNTGELFF.

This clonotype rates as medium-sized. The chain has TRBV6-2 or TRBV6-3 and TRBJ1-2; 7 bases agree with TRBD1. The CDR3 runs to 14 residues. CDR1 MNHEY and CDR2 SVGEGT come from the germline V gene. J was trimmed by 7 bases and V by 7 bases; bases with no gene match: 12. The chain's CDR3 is CASTPPGQIFGYTF. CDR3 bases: TGTGCCAGCACTCCGCCGGGACAGATTTTTGGCTACACCTTC.

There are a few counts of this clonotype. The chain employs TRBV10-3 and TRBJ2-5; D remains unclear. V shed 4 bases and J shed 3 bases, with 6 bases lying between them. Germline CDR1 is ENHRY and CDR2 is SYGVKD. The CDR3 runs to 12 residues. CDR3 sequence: CAISGSKETQYF. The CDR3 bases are TGTGCCATCAGTGGTTCAAAAGAGACCCAGTACTTC.

CDR3 region: CSARLAGRKETQYF. The CDR3 coding sequence is TGCAGTGCTAGACTGGCAGGGAGGAAAGAGACCCAGTACTTC. The chain joins TRBV20-1 to TRBJ2-5; D is possibly TRBD2 (6 bases). The germline V gene has CDR1 DFQATT and CDR2 SNEGSKA (reference sequence). Trimming shortened V by 2 bases and J by 3 bases, and 13 bases separated the two germline ends. The CDR3 covers 14 residues.